This T cell receptor beta chain was sequenced in a study of human T cells and chemical hapten exposure. The V and J ends lost 4 bases and 0 bases respectively, with 18 bases between them. The CDR3 totals 17 residues. CDR1 and CDR2 from the germline V gene are SEHNR and FQNEAQ (reference sequence). TCRdb reprocessed the RACE reads via MiXCR and lists one record per CDR3 protein. The data hold about 93,000 distinct CDR3 sequences, with just under 9% observed a single time. Time point in this sample: healthy volunteer bleed at 2 weeks. Unfractionated whole blood yielded the extracted total RNA. There are a few counts of this clonotype.

Sequencing was carried out using whole blood. This receptor was identified in a female donor in good health. Some clones in this sample may be carry-over from other donors' samples. The chain uses TRBV7-9 and TRBJ1-1; D is undetermined. Written as DNA, the CDR3 is TGTGCCAGCAGCTCAAGCGAACCAGGTCTAATGAACACTGAAGCTTTCTTT. Protein sequence: CASSSSEPGLMNTEAFF.